The T cell receptor (beta chain) under discussion was sequenced for a study of blood T cell repertoires in COVID-19. Study-level information: Specimens from acute and convalescent COVID-19 originated in the United States, Italy and Spain. Sources were T cells, B-cell-depleted T cells, or PBMCs; the material itself was cDNA or gDNA.

Per the study methods: For nucleated cells, counts were estimated from reference gene primer amplification. Sequencing used immunoSEQ multiplex PCR; TCRdb keeps in-frame clones, though not all of them. The DNA was the basis for D and trimming; V, J and clone size are from that table. The sample lists 240,000 or so clones, around nine tenths occurring once. This CDR3 contains 13 residues. The germline CDR1 and CDR2 sequences are KGHSH and LQKENI. The V end was cut by 6 bases, the J end by 4 bases, with 12 bases between. The chain employs TRBV18 and TRBJ2-5; D is possibly TRBD2 (6 bases). The clonotype was recovered from a woman aged 65 to 85 with active or convalescent COVID-19. The sample comprised peripheral blood. The CDR3 coding sequence is TGTGCCAGCTCGGTTCGGGAGCGAGAGACCCAGTACTTC. Translation gives CASSVRERETQYF.